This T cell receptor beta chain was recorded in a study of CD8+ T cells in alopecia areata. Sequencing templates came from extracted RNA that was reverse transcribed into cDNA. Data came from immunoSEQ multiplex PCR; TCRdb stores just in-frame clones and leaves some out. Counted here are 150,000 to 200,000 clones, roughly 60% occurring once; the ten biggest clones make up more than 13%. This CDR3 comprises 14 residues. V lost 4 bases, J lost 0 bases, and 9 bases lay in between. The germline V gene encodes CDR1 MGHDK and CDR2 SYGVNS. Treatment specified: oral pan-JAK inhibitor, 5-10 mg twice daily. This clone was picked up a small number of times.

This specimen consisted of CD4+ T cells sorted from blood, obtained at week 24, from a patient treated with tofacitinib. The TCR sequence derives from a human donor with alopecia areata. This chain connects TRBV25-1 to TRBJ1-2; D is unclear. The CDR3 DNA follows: TGTGCCAGCAGTGCTGAACCCACTAACTATGGCTACACCTTC. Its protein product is CASSAEPTNYGYTF.